The present entry profiles one TCR beta chain with its context. Its specificity is not known. Amplified TCR beta CDR3 regions derived from RNA transcripts. The study used the HTBI primer set for a first-round RT-PCR of the TCR CDR3. In TCRdb, the multiplex PCR reads were re-called with MiXCR into one record per CDR3 protein. This table has some 550,000 distinct CDR3 sequences, more than 15% appearing once. The authors took PBMCs from 10 ml fresh peripheral blood. CDR3 length equals 14 residues. Germline CDR1 and CDR2: DFQATT and SNEGSKA (reference sequence). Trimming pared 0 bases from V and 2 bases from J, leaving 11 bases between. The data were taken from a study of T cells in Graves' hyperthyroidism and ophthalmopathy. Background on the study: Before treatment of any kind, peripheral blood was taken at initial diagnosis.

Whole-study findings and limits: Most thyroid-expanded clonotypes above 0.001 were also found in blood.

This TCR was recovered from a woman aged 35 to 49 with Graves' ophthalmopathy. The specimen was blood. This chain joins TRBV20-1 and TRBJ2-7, with D uncertain. The CDR3 DNA reads TGCAGTGCTAGAGATTCTGGTAGGCCCTACGAGCAGTACTTC. Translating it yields CSARDSGRPYEQYF.